This T cell receptor (beta chain) is from a study of PD-L1 blockade in urothelial cancer. Looking at the study overall: At 3 weeks after treatment start (second dose) and again at 6 weeks, blood was analyzed.

The CDR3 is 13 residues long. Trimming stripped 4 bases from V and 1 base from J, with 6 bases between. Germline V lookup: CDR1 MNHNS, CDR2 SASEGT. Some clones are missing from TCRdb's copy, which holds only in-frame ones; the method was immunoSEQ multiplex PCR. The data contain 30,000 to 40,000 clones, about 93% of them singletons. This clone appeared a single time. V and J are TRBV6-1 and TRBJ2-3, with D maybe TRBD1 (5 bases). The sequenced sample was PBMCs, obtained around atezolizumab (anti-PD-L1) treatment. The receptor was isolated from a man in his 70s with urothelial cancer. The CDR3 DNA reads TGTGCCAGCAGTGTCAGGGGCACAGATACGCAGTATTTT. It specifies CASSVRGTDTQYF.